These T cell receptor beta chains were read from a single sample in a study of cytomegalovirus exposure and HLA in healthy donors. Sequenced by immunoSEQ multiplex PCR; TCRdb stores in-frame clones only, minus some. The sample shows some 250,000 clones, around 87% of them seen only once. Sequences were obtained from PBMCs. The receptors here all came from a woman between 18 and 30 years old in good health and CMV-seronegative. CDR3s include the opening cysteine and the closing phenylalanine or tryptophan. Fields, in order: V gene, J gene, clone size, D gene, CDR3 DNA, CDR3 protein. The D gene is left open where the match is weak. Clone size, where shown, is once, few, many, or a class for clones that have expanded.

V: TRBV11-2
J: TRBJ1-2
size: -
D: TRBD1
DNA: TGTGCCAGCAGCTACCCCGGGACAGGGGGCCTTCCTCCCTATGGCTACACCTTC
CDR3: CASSYPGTGGLPPYGYTF

V: TRBV6-5
J: TRBJ1-1
size: -
D: -
DNA: TGTGCCAGCAGTTACGCGGACATGAACACTGAAGCTTTCTTT
CDR3: CASSYADMNTEAFF

V: TRBV6-5
J: TRBJ1-3
size: -
D: TRBD1
DNA: TGTGCCAGCAGAAGCACAGGGGTTGGAAACACCATATATTTT
CDR3: CASRSTGVGNTIYF

V: TRBV28
J: TRBJ1-4
size: -
D: -
DNA: TGTGCCAGCAGTTTCGGCGGGGGAAGGGAAAAACTGTTTTTT
CDR3: CASSFGGGREKLFF

V: TRBV9
J: TRBJ2-3
size: once
D: -
DNA: TGTGCCAGCAGCGCACCGGGGGGCGGCACAGATACGCAGTATTTT
CDR3: CASSAPGGGTDTQYF

V: TRBV4-1
J: TRBJ1-6
size: few
D: -
DNA: TGCGCCAGCAGCCAAGTGGTGGGAACGGGAAATTCACCCCTCCACTTT
CDR3: CASSQVVGTGNSPLHF

V: TRBV9
J: TRBJ2-1
size: -
D: -
DNA: TGTGCCAGCACCCTCCGGGACTCTGACAATGAGCAGTTCTTC
CDR3: CASTLRDSDNEQFF

V: TRBV6-1
J: TRBJ2-5
size: -
D: -
DNA: TGTGCCACATACAGGGTTTTGGAGACCCAGTACTTC
CDR3: CATYRVLETQYF

V: TRBV28
J: TRBJ2-3
size: -
D: TRBD2
DNA: TGTGCCAGCAGTCCGGGGACTAGCGGGGGGGCCGTGCTCAGAGATACGCAGTATTTT
CDR3: CASSPGTSGGAVLRDTQYF

V: TRBV28
J: TRBJ1-2
size: -
D: -
DNA: TGTGCCAGCAGCCCAGGGGACTATGGCTACACCTTC
CDR3: CASSPGDYGYTF

V: TRBV21-1
J: TRBJ2-5
size: -
D: -
DNA: TGTGCCAGCAGCAACTCAGGCTACCACCCCCCAGAGACCCAGTACTTC
CDR3: CASSNSGYHPPETQYF

V: TRBV2
J: TRBJ2-5
size: -
D: -
DNA: TGTGCCAGCAGAACAGGGTCGGAGACCCAGTACTTC
CDR3: CASRTGSETQYF

V: TRBV13
J: TRBJ1-2
size: few
D: TRBD1
DNA: TGTGCCAGCAGCCCGACGGGACAGAGTACTTATGGCTACACCTTC
CDR3: CASSPTGQSTYGYTF

V: TRBV28
J: TRBJ2-1
size: -
D: -
DNA: TGTGCCAGCAGTTTTGTGCTAAATTTTCTGTTCTTC
CDR3: CASSFVLNFLFF

V: TRBV29-1
J: TRBJ2-3
size: -
D: TRBD2
DNA: TGCAGCGTTGGGACTAGCGCGAGAGGAGATACGCAGTATTTT
CDR3: CSVGTSARGDTQYF

V: TRBV13
J: TRBJ2-1
size: -
D: TRBD1
DNA: TGTGCCAGCAGAAACCGACAGGGCTATGAGCAGTTCTTC
CDR3: CASRNRQGYEQFF

V: TRBV29-1
J: TRBJ2-2
size: -
D: TRBD1
DNA: TGCAGCCTCCGGGACAGGGGGGGCACCGGGGAGCTGTTTTTT
CDR3: CSLRDRGGTGELFF

V: TRBV27
J: TRBJ1-5
size: -
D: -
DNA: TGTGCCAGCAGTTTGGCAGGGGCTTATGCTCAGCCCCAGCATTTT
CDR3: CASSLAGAYAQPQHF

V: TRBV6-5
J: TRBJ1-2
size: -
D: -
DNA: TGTGCCAGCAGGGCCACAGGAGCTAACTATGGCTACACCTTC
CDR3: CASRATGANYGYTF

V: TRBV11-1
J: TRBJ1-1
size: -
D: -
DNA: TGTGCCAGCAGCTTAGACAGAAAAGCTTTCTTT
CDR3: CASSLDRKAFF

V: TRBV28
J: TRBJ1-4
size: -
D: -
DNA: TGTGCCAGCAGAACCCCGGGACACCCGAAAAAACTGTTTTTT
CDR3: CASRTPGHPKKLFF

V: TRBV27
J: TRBJ1-1
size: -
D: -
DNA: TGTGCCAGCAGTTTAACCTCGGGGGACACTGAAGCTTTCTTT
CDR3: CASSLTSGDTEAFF

V: TRBV28
J: TRBJ2-3
size: -
D: TRBD2
DNA: TGTGCCAGCAGTTTCCCCGGGGGGTTGACAGATACGCAGTATTTT
CDR3: CASSFPGGLTDTQYF

V: TRBV7-3
J: TRBJ1-2
size: few
D: -
DNA: TGTGCCAGCAGCCCAGGTGCAGGGGATGGGTATGGCTACACCTTC
CDR3: CASSPGAGDGYGYTF

V: TRBV6-5
J: TRBJ1-2
size: few
D: TRBD1
DNA: TGTGCCAGCAGACTAACCCCCGGGACAGCTTATGGCTACACCTTC
CDR3: CASRLTPGTAYGYTF

V: TRBV2
J: TRBJ2-2
size: once
D: TRBD1
DNA: TGTGCCAGCAGAGTGACAGGGGTCACCGGGGAGCTGTTTTTT
CDR3: CASRVTGVTGELFF

V: TRBV6-6
J: TRBJ1-1
size: -
D: -
DNA: TGTGCCAGCAGTTACCCAGGGATGAACACTGAAGCTTTCTTT
CDR3: CASSYPGMNTEAFF

V: TRBV7-9
J: TRBJ2-5
size: -
D: TRBD1
DNA: TGTGCCAGCAGCCGCCCAGGGGGTGAGACCCAGTACTTC
CDR3: CASSRPGGETQYF

V: TRBV5-4
J: TRBJ2-7
size: -
D: TRBD1
DNA: TGTGCCAGCAGCCGCCGGGACAGTTCCTACGAGCAGTACTTC
CDR3: CASSRRDSSYEQYF

V: TRBV5-1
J: TRBJ1-4
size: -
D: TRBD1
DNA: TGCGCCAGCAGTAGTGGACAGGGACTGGGGCTTAATGAAAAACTGTTTTTT
CDR3: CASSSGQGLGLNEKLFF

V: TRBV6-5
J: TRBJ1-1
size: -
D: -
DNA: TGTGCCAGCGGGGGGAGTGAAGCTTTCTTT
CDR3: CASGGSEAFF

V: TRBV19
J: TRBJ2-7
size: -
D: -
DNA: TGTGCCAGTAGTATTTCTGGCGGGACCTACGAGCAGTACTTC
CDR3: CASSISGGTYEQYF

V: TRBV5-1
J: TRBJ2-5
size: -
D: TRBD1
DNA: TGCGCCAGCAGGGGGACAGGGGAGACCCAGTACTTC
CDR3: CASRGTGETQYF

V: TRBV27
J: TRBJ2-7
size: few
D: -
DNA: TGTGCCAGCAGTTTAGTAGGGAGCTCCTACGAGCAGTACTTC
CDR3: CASSLVGSSYEQYF

V: TRBV7-3
J: TRBJ2-7
size: -
D: TRBD2
DNA: TGTGCCAGCAGCTTAACTAGCGGGGACCCCTACGAGCAGTACTTC
CDR3: CASSLTSGDPYEQYF

V: TRBV9
J: TRBJ2-1
size: -
D: TRBD2
DNA: TGTGCCAGCAGCGGAGTAGCGGGGGACCGCCCCTCCTACAATGAGCAGTTCTTC
CDR3: CASSGVAGDRPSYNEQFF

V: TRBV6-5
J: TRBJ1-1
size: -
D: TRBD1
DNA: TGTGCCAGCATGACCCAGGGGGTCACTGAAGCTTTCTTT
CDR3: CASMTQGVTEAFF

V: TRBV15
J: TRBJ2-5
size: -
D: -
DNA: TGTGCCACCAGCAGAGATCGGGGACAAGAGACCCAGTACTTC
CDR3: CATSRDRGQETQYF

V: TRBV14
J: TRBJ2-1
size: -
D: -
DNA: TGTGCCAGCAGCCTGACAGTGAGCACCTACAATGAGCAGTTCTTC
CDR3: CASSLTVSTYNEQFF

V: TRBV10-1
J: TRBJ2-1
size: -
D: -
DNA: TGCGCCAGCAGTCCGGGACACCCTTACAATGAGCAGTTCTTC
CDR3: CASSPGHPYNEQFF

V: TRBV11-2
J: TRBJ1-5
size: -
D: -
DNA: TGTGCCAGCAGCACGCACAGGGAAAAGAATCAGCCCCAGCATTTT
CDR3: CASSTHREKNQPQHF

V: TRBV27
J: TRBJ1-5
size: few
D: -
DNA: TGTGCCAGCAGTCCAGGGGTTGATAGCAATCAGCCCCAGCATTTT
CDR3: CASSPGVDSNQPQHF

V: TRBV7-2
J: TRBJ2-1
size: -
D: TRBD2
DNA: TGTGCCAGCAGCCCAACTAGCGGGGCCTACAATGAGCAGTTCTTC
CDR3: CASSPTSGAYNEQFF

V: TRBV4-3
J: TRBJ2-5
size: few
D: TRBD2
DNA: TGCGCCAGCAGCCAAGAACGGGGGGGCCAAGAGACCCAGTACTTC
CDR3: CASSQERGGQETQYF

V: TRBV9
J: TRBJ2-5
size: -
D: -
DNA: TGTGCCAGCAGCGGGGGGGTCACCTTGGACTTC
CDR3: CASSGGVTLDF

V: TRBV5-6
J: TRBJ1-5
size: once
D: TRBD1
DNA: TGTGCCAGCAGCCTCGGAGGGGACAGCCTAAATAGCAATCAGCCCCAGCATTTT
CDR3: CASSLGGDSLNSNQPQHF

V: TRBV27
J: TRBJ1-1
size: -
D: -
DNA: TGTGCCAGCAGTTTATCGTTCAGGAACACTGAAGCTTTCTTT
CDR3: CASSLSFRNTEAFF

V: TRBV6-6
J: TRBJ2-1
size: -
D: -
DNA: TGTGCCAGCAGTTACCAAGCTAGGATCGATGAGCAGTTCTTC
CDR3: CASSYQARIDEQFF

V: TRBV6-5
J: TRBJ2-2
size: -
D: -
DNA: TGTGCCAGCAGTTTAAGGACAGACAACACCGGGGAGCTGTTTTTT
CDR3: CASSLRTDNTGELFF

V: TRBV25-1
J: TRBJ1-1
size: -
D: -
DNA: TGTGCCAGCAGCCGGCAGGGGAGCACTGAAGCTTTCTTT
CDR3: CASSRQGSTEAFF

V: TRBV30
J: TRBJ1-6
size: -
D: TRBD1
DNA: TGTGCCTGGGGGACAGGGTCTGCCTATAATTCACCCCTCCACTTT
CDR3: CAWGTGSAYNSPLHF

V: TRBV19
J: TRBJ2-1
size: -
D: -
DNA: TGTGCCAGTAGTATACGCGAAACTGAGCAGTTCTTC
CDR3: CASSIRETEQFF

V: TRBV5-8
J: TRBJ1-5
size: -
D: TRBD1
DNA: TGTGCCAGCAGCGTGACAGGGGGCGTAGAGCCCCAGCATTTT
CDR3: CASSVTGGVEPQHF